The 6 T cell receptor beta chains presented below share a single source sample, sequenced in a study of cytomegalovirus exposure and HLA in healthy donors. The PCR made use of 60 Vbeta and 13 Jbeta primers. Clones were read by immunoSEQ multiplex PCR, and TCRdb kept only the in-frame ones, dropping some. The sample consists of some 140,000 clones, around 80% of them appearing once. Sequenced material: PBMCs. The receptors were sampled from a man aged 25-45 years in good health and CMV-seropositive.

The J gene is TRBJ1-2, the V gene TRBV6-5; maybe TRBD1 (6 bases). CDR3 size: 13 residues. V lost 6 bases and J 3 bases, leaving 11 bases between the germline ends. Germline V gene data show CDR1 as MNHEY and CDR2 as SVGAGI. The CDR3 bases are TGTGCCAGCAGCTTTACAGGGCACTATGGCTACACCTTC. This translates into CASSFTGHYGYTF.

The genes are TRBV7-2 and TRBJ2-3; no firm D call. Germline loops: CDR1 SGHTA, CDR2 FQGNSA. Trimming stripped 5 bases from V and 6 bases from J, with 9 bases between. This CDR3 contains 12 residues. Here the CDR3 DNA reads TGTGCCAGCAGCCCGCCTGAGGATACGCAGTATTTT. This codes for CASSPPEDTQYF.

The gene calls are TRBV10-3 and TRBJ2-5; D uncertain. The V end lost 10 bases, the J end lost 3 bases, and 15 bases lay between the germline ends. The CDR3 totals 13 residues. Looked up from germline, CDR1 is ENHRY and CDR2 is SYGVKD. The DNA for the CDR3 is TGTGCCAGCACCGGAACAGCCGAAGAGACCCAGTACTTC. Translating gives CASTGTAEETQYF.

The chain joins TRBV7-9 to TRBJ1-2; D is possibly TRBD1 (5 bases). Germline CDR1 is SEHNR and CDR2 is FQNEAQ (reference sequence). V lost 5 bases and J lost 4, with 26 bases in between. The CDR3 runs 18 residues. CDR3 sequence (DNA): TGTGCCAGCAGCCAAGATATTATGAGGGGAGGTTTTTTCTATGGCTACACCTTC. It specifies CASSQDIMRGGFFYGYTF.

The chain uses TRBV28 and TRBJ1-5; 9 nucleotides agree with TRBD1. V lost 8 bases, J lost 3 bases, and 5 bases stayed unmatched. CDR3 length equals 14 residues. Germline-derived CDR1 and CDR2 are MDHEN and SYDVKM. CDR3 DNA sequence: TGTGCCAGCGGTACAGGGGGCCCCAATCAGCCCCAGCATTTT. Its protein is CASGTGGPNQPQHF.

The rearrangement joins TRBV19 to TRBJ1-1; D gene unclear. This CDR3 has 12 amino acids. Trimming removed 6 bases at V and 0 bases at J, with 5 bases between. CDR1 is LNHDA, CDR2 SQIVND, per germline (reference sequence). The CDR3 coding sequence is TGTGCCAGTAGCCAGATGAACACTGAAGCTTTCTTT. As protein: CASSQMNTEAFF.